The 4 T cell receptor beta chains presented below share a single source sample, sequenced in a study of T cells in Graves' hyperthyroidism and ophthalmopathy. There were TCR beta CDR3 regions amplified from RNA transcripts. Using the HTBI primer set, a first-round RT-PCR was run on the TCR CDR3. Each CDR3 protein gets one entry after TCRdb re-called the multiplex PCR reads with MiXCR. The sample lists 500,000 to 550,000 distinct CDR3 sequences, under 25% occurring once. Sequenced input: blood. The receptor source for this set is a man aged 18 to 35 with Graves' hyperthyroidism.

V usage is TRBV28 and J usage is TRBJ2-5, with TRBD2 identical over 12 bases. CDR1 and CDR2 from the germline V gene are MDHEN and SYDVKM. The CDR3 is 22 residues long. J gave up 0 bases and V 3 bases, and 20 bases lay outside the gene matches. The CDR3 region is CASSLVGLRLAGDRAYQETQYF. CDR3 bases: TGTGCCAGCAGTTTGGTTGGGTTAAGACTAGCGGGGGATCGAGCGTACCAAGAGACCCAGTACTTC.

This clonotype was counted at least ten times. The chain carries TRBV6-1 and TRBJ1-2; TRBD1 agrees at 10 bases. The CDR3 covers 13 residues. Germline V CDR1 and CDR2: MNHNS, SASEGT. The junction had 9 bases not matched to a gene; V was cut back by 11 bases and J by 6 bases. The CDR3 sequence is CASSDRGINGYTF. The CDR3 nucleotides are TGTGCCTCATCGGACAGGGGGATTAATGGCTACACCTTC.

V is TRBV20-1 and J is TRBJ2-7; TRBD2 matches at 10 bases. The CDR3 extends over 12 amino acids. Germline trimming cut 5 bases from V and 6 bases from J; bases unmatched to any gene: 4. Germline CDR1 DFQATT, CDR2 SNEGSKA (reference sequence). In nucleotides, the CDR3 is TGCAGTGCTCAACTAGCGGGGACCGAGCAGTACTTC. It is translated as CSAQLAGTEQYF.

This chain links TRBV3-1 with TRBJ2-2, with unresolved D. Germline assignment: CDR1 LGHDT and CDR2 YNNKEL (reference sequence). The CDR3 loop spans 14 amino acids. V lost 4 bases, J lost 4 bases, and 10 bases lay in between. Here the CDR3 DNA reads TGTGCCAGCAGCCGAGCGTTAGGCACCGGGGAGCTGTTTTTT. This translates into CASSRALGTGELFF.